The 12 T cell receptor beta chains reported below all come from one sample, sequenced in a study of regulatory T cells in long-lasting Graves disease. Time point defined: newly diagnosed GD, antithyroid drugs for less than 3 months. After RNA was extracted from PBMCs, the TCR library was made from it. Arm-PCR with iRepertoire HTBI primers amplified the CDR3 regions for these TCR beta libraries. TCRdb reprocessed the multiplex PCR reads via MiXCR and lists one record per CDR3 protein. The sample shows approximately 470,000 distinct CDR3 sequences, under 20% of them seen only once. The sample was also reused in another study, on T cells in Graves' hyperthyroidism and ophthalmopathy.

The material was peripheral blood mononuclear cells (PBMCs), obtained at new diagnosis, from a patient treated with antithyroid drugs. These TCRs come from a man aged 35 to 55 with Graves disease.

This clonotype was counted a few times. The V and J genes are TRBV29-1 and TRBJ2-1; D unresolved. V gave up 3 bases and J gave up 13 bases, with 13 bases separating them. The germline V gene has CDR1 SQVTM and CDR2 ANQGSEA. This CDR3 spans 11 amino acids. CDR3: CSVDSSYSQFF. DNA for the CDR3: TGCAGCGTTGACTCCAGTTATTCCCAGTTCTTC.

The rearrangement links TRBV28 to TRBJ2-7; TRBD2 agrees at 7 bases. V shed 6 bases, J shed 3 bases, and the junction held 8 bases outside the gene matches. Germline assignment: CDR1 MDHEN and CDR2 SYDVKM. The CDR3 length is 14 residues. DNA for the CDR3: TGTGCCAGCAGGGGGGGGAATTGGATCTACGAGCAGTACTTC. Protein product: CASRGGNWIYEQYF.

The rearrangement uses TRBV5-1 and TRBJ1-3; D not resolved. Trimming removed 4 bases at V and 3 bases at J, with 14 bases between. The CDR3 has 15 amino acids. CDR1 and CDR2 from the germline V gene are SGHRS and YFSETQ. The CDR3 here is CASSRSGDRGNTIYF. CDR3 nucleotide sequence: TGCGCCAGCAGCCGATCTGGAGACCGTGGAAACACCATATATTTT.

This clonotype appeared many times. The chain uses TRBV28 and TRBJ1-1; 9 bases map to TRBD1. The V gene's germline CDR1 is MDHEN and CDR2 SYDVKM. Unmatched junction bases numbered 6, after V lost 10 bases and J lost 3 bases. The CDR3 has 13 amino acids. The CDR3 loop reads CAIWDRAYTEAFF. CDR3 DNA: TGTGCCATATGGGACAGGGCGTACACTGAAGCTTTCTTT.

There are a few counts of this clonotype. The DNA of the CDR3 is TGTGCCAGCAGCTTGATGGGGGGGGACAGCTATGGCTACACCTTC. Translated, it gives CASSLMGGDSYGYTF. The chain couples TRBV5-5 to TRBJ1-2; 7 bases fit TRBD1. This CDR3 has 15 residues. V gave up 1 base and J gave up 4 bases; unmatched junction bases: 7. The germline V gene encodes CDR1 SGHKS and CDR2 YYEKEE (reference sequence).

This clonotype has more than one count but fewer than ten. This chain uses TRBV29-1 with TRBJ2-1; 10 nucleotides line up with TRBD2. CDR1 SQVTM and CDR2 ANQGSEA come from the germline V gene. V was pared by 7 bases and J by 8 bases, with 11 bases of the junction left unmatched. The CDR3 length is 14 residues. CDR3 amino acids: CSAATSGMYDEQFF. The CDR3 bases are TGCAGCGCGGCTACTAGCGGGATGTACGATGAGCAGTTCTTC.

This clonotype was found many times. The CDR3 coding sequence is TGCGCCAGCAGCTTGGCGAGGCCCCCACAAGATACGCAGTATTTT. Residues: CASSLARPPQDTQYF. This chain uses TRBV5-1 with TRBJ2-3, with unresolved D. The CDR3 consists of 15 residues. Germline loops: CDR1 SGHRS, CDR2 YFSETQ. V dropped 0 bases and J dropped 5 bases, with 13 bases sitting between them.

This chain links TRBV29-1 with TRBJ2-7, with D unresolved. This CDR3 contains 12 residues. Germline loops: CDR1 SQVTM, CDR2 ANQGSEA. V was trimmed by 4 bases and J by 1 base, leaving 8 bases between them. CDR3 residues: CSVARDSYEQYF. In nucleotides, the CDR3 is TGCAGCGTTGCACGCGATTCCTACGAGCAGTACTTC.

The J gene is TRBJ2-3, the V gene TRBV15; TRBD1 is a possible D gene (5 bases). V dropped 1 base and J dropped 6 bases, with 17 bases sitting between them. CDR1 is LNHNV, CDR2 YYDKDF, per germline (reference sequence). The CDR3 sequence is 16 residues long. The CDR3: CATSRGRSGPGDTQYF. The CDR3, as DNA: TGTGCCACCAGCAGAGGTCGGTCAGGGCCTGGGGATACGCAGTATTTT.

This clonotype has just a few counts. A single base separates this from a much larger clone, so it may be a read error. The J gene is TRBJ2-1, the V gene TRBV2; no reliable D call. V was trimmed by 8 bases and J by 10 bases, leaving 18 bases between them. Germline V gene sequence: CDR1 SNHLY, CDR2 FYNNEI. This CDR3 has 13 amino acids. CDR3 amino acids: CASYLAPFDEQFF. CDR3 nucleotides: TGTGCCAGCTACTTGGCACCATTCGACGAGCAGTTCTTC.

This clonotype showed up many times. The chain has TRBV5-1 and TRBJ2-7, with a tentative D call TRBD1 (6 bases). Germline V gene data show CDR1 as SGHRS and CDR2 as YFSETQ. Trimming left V 7 bases short and J 7 bases short, with 18 bases between. This CDR3 spans 13 amino acids. CDR3 protein: CASALDSLGEQYF. The CDR3 nucleotides are TGCGCCAGCGCCCTGGACAGCTTAGGGGAGCAGTACTTC.

This clonotype was seen more than once but under ten times. The rearrangement uses TRBV6-1 and TRBJ2-2; D assignment may be TRBD1 or TRBD2 (5 bases each). Trimming removed 6 bases from V and 1 base from J, with 12 bases in between. Germline loops: CDR1 MNHNS, CDR2 SASEGT. CDR3 length: 15 residues. The CDR3 reads CASSPGRLNTGELFF. CDR3 nucleotides: TGTGCCAGCAGCCCGGGACGATTGAACACCGGGGAGCTGTTTTTT.